These 32 T cell receptor beta chains originate from one sample sequenced in a study of cytomegalovirus exposure and HLA in healthy donors. PCR employed 60 Vbeta and 13 Jbeta primers. Profiling relied on immunoSEQ multiplex PCR, and the TCRdb table lists in-frame clones only, not all of them. The sample lists under 200,000 clones, 68% seen once, with less than 1.5% in the top ten. Source material: PBMCs. Receptors were obtained from a man aged 45-65 years in good health and CMV-seronegative.

The rearrangement links TRBV18 to TRBJ2-2; 9 bases map to TRBD1. This CDR3 contains 15 residues. Trimming took 6 bases from V and 3 from J; bases not matched to a gene: 5. Per the germline V gene, CDR1 is KGHSH and CDR2 is LQKENI. The CDR3 DNA reads as TGTGCCAGCTCCAGGACAGGGGAGTACACCGGGGAGCTGTTTTTT. It yields the protein CASSRTGEYTGELFF.

The chain carries TRBV18 and TRBJ1-1; D might be TRBD1 (5 bases). The CDR3 runs to 15 residues. The germline V gene has CDR1 KGHSH and CDR2 LQKENI. Trimming removed 3 bases at V and 5 bases at J, with 16 bases between. CDR3 sequence reads: CASSPTSGGETEAFF. The CDR3 DNA reads as TGTGCCAGCTCACCCACCTCCGGGGGAGAGACTGAAGCTTTCTTT.

In this sample, this clone turned up once. This chain uses TRBV5-1 with TRBJ2-1; TRBD1 matches at 9 bases. V shed 5 bases and J 9 bases; nucleotides not matched to a gene: 3. The length of the CDR3 is 12 residues. Germline V gene sequence: CDR1 SGHRS, CDR2 YFSETQ. In nucleotides, the CDR3 is TGCGCCAGCAGGCTGGACAGGGGTGAGCAGTTCTTC. Translating it yields CASRLDRGEQFF.

Notes on this clone: Within the sample, other DNA sequences also encode this same CDR3. DNA of the CDR3: TGTGCCAGCCGCACGGGGGGTGGCACTGAAGCTTTCTTT. It codes for CASRTGGGTEAFF. This chain joins TRBV28 and TRBJ1-1; a weak D match, TRBD1 (5 bases). Trimming cost V 8 bases and J 4 bases, with 14 bases left between them. CDR3 length equals 13 residues. CDR1 MDHEN and CDR2 SYDVKM come from the germline V gene. Complete variable domain (other parts from reference TRBV28 and TRBJ1-1): DVKVTQSSRYLVKRTGEKVFLECVQDMDHENMFWYRQDPGLGLRLIYFSYDVKMKEKGDIPEGYSVSREKKERFSLILESASTNQTSMYLCASRTGGGTEAFFGQGTRLTVV.

This clone was picked up a small number of times. The chain joins TRBV5-1 to TRBJ2-5, with TRBD1 matching 11 bases. There are 16 residues in the CDR3. V was clipped by 4 bases and J by 5 bases; unmatched bases: 10. The germline gives CDR1 SGHRS, CDR2 YFSETQ. The CDR3 DNA reads as TGCGCCAGCAGCGAAGGAGGACAGGGGGCTTTGGAGACCCAGTACTTC. This gives the protein CASSEGGQGALETQYF.

V usage is TRBV19 and J usage is TRBJ1-1; D is unresolved. Germline V gene sequence: CDR1 LNHDA, CDR2 SQIVND (reference sequence). V lost 11 bases and J lost 4, with 17 bases in between. The CDR3 has 13 residues. The CDR3 spells CAPKVARGTEAFF. CDR3 in DNA: TGTGCCCCTAAGGTTGCAAGAGGCACTGAAGCTTTCTTT.

This clone showed up just a few times. V and J are TRBV1 and TRBJ2-1; the table's D call, TRBD2, was not checked against the DNA. TRBV1 is noted as a pseudogene. The CDR3 has 14 amino acids. The chain's CDR3 is CTSSQGDSYNEQFF. The CDR3 coding sequence is TGCACCAGCAGCCAAGGGGACTCTTACAATGAGCAGTTCTTC.

This clone was seen a handful of times. The CDR3 reads CSVGLSGGSEQYF. The CDR3 DNA sequence: TGCAGCGTCGGACTTTCGGGGGGTTCCGAGCAGTACTTC. V usage is TRBV29-1 and J usage is TRBJ2-7; 7 positions agree with TRBD2. This CDR3 comprises 13 residues. Per the germline V gene, CDR1 is SQVTM and CDR2 is ANQGSEA. The J segment lost 6 bases and the V segment lost 6 bases, leaving 11 bases of the junction unmatched.

This chain connects TRBV2 to TRBJ2-3; D is possibly TRBD2 (7 bases). The CDR3 has 14 residues. Germline V CDR1 and CDR2: SNHLY, FYNNEI. Deletions cut 6 bases from V and 6 bases from J, with 16 bases between. In DNA, the CDR3 is TGTGCCAGCAGCCGTGGGGGGCGGGGGGATACGCAGTATTTT. Translating gives CASSRGGRGDTQYF.

A few counts support this clone. The chain recombines TRBV4-3 with TRBJ2-7; a weak D match, TRBD2 (6 bases). The CDR3 sequence is 15 residues long. CDR1 LGHNA and CDR2 YSLEER come from the germline V gene. The V and J ends lost 1 base and 2 bases respectively, with 12 bases between them. In nucleotides, the CDR3 is TGCGCCAGCAGCCAAGTAAGCTGGAGGGCCTACGAGCAGTACTTC. This translates into CASSQVSWRAYEQYF.

The gene calls are TRBV5-1 and TRBJ1-1; D is unclear. Germline CDR1 SGHRS, CDR2 YFSETQ. The CDR3 consists of 15 residues. V was shortened by 7 bases and J by 3 bases, with 19 bases between the two germline ends. CDR3 in amino acids: CASYINGESDTEAFF. Written as DNA, the CDR3 is TGCGCCAGCTATATTAACGGGGAGTCAGACACTGAAGCTTTCTTT.

In this sample, this clone turned up many times. The chain is built from TRBV2 and TRBJ1-2; 10 nucleotides match TRBD1. Per germline, CDR1 SNHLY and CDR2 FYNNEI. V lost 4 bases and J lost 3; bases outside the gene matches: 2. CDR3 length: 14 amino acids. CDR3 residues: CASSATGGDYGYTF. CDR3 nucleotides: TGTGCCAGCAGTGCGACAGGGGGCGACTATGGCTACACCTTC.

The chain is built from TRBV19 and TRBJ2-7, with TRBD2 matching 7 bases. With V trimmed by 3 bases and J by 4 bases, 6 bases remained unmatched. The CDR3 runs to 14 residues. Germline lookup yields CDR1 LNHDA and CDR2 SQIVND (reference sequence). CDR3: CASSMRTSKYEQYF. DNA of the CDR3: TGTGCCAGTAGTATGCGGACTAGTAAGTACGAGCAGTACTTC.

The chain has TRBV19 and TRBJ2-1; possibly TRBD1 for D (6 bases). The CDR3 extends over 12 amino acids. Looked up from germline, CDR1 is LNHDA and CDR2 is SQIVND (reference sequence). Trimming pared 7 bases from V and 8 bases from J, leaving 12 bases between. The CDR3 DNA sequence: TGTGCCAGTAACGCCAGGGGCTATGAGCAGTTCTTC. Its translation: CASNARGYEQFF.

For this clone: The CDR3 carries no conserved terminal phenylalanine or tryptophan, so it likely arises from a read error. This sequence joins TRBV5-1 and TRBJ1-1, with TRBD1 identical over 9 bases. With V trimmed by 4 bases and J by 1 base, 5 bases remained unmatched. Germline loops: CDR1 SGHRS, CDR2 YFSETQ. The CDR3 covers 15 residues. The CDR3 spells CASSPPGQGNTEAFL. DNA for the CDR3: TGCGCCAGCAGCCCGCCGGGACAGGGGAACACTGAAGCTTTCCTT.

The sample holds a few counts of this clone. V usage is TRBV10-3 and J usage is TRBJ2-4; 12 nucleotides align to TRBD1. V was pared by 10 bases and J by 1 base, with 2 bases of the junction left unmatched. CDR3 length equals 14 residues. The V gene's germline CDR1 is ENHRY and CDR2 SYGVKD. The CDR3 region is CATGTGGAKNIQYF. CDR3 DNA sequence: TGTGCCACCGGGACAGGGGGCGCCAAAAACATTCAGTACTTC.

The chain employs TRBV9 and TRBJ2-7, with 11 bases aligning to TRBD2. The CDR3 covers 15 residues. Germline assignment: CDR1 SGDLS and CDR2 YYNGEE. The V gene end was trimmed by 3 bases and the J gene end by 4 bases; junction bases not matched to a gene: 6. The CDR3 region is CASSAKGTSGYEQYF. The CDR3 coding sequence is TGTGCCAGCAGCGCAAAGGGGACTAGCGGTTACGAGCAGTACTTC.

This clone was observed a single time. The rearrangement uses TRBV5-1 and TRBJ2-5; 9 nucleotides agree with TRBD1. The DNA end is more similar to TRBJ2-7, so the J call may be wrong. Germline CDR1 is SGHRS and CDR2 is YFSETQ. This CDR3 spans 13 amino acids. The CDR3 DNA reads TGCGCCAGCAGCTTGGAGACAGGGGGCGAGCAGTACTTC. Its translation is CASSLETGGEQYF.

In this sample, this clone turned up a few times. CDR3 amino acids: CASRPTSGGVVYNEQFF. CDR3 DNA sequence: TGTGCCAGCAGGCCGACTAGCGGGGGGGTGGTCTACAATGAGCAGTTCTTC. The genes are TRBV27 and TRBJ2-1; 14 bases fit TRBD2. This CDR3 region has 17 residues. V was clipped by 6 bases and J by 3 bases; unmatched bases: 7. Germline CDR1 reads MNHEY; CDR2 reads SMNVEV (reference sequence).

J is TRBJ1-5 and V is TRBV19; D is undetermined. CDR1 is LNHDA, CDR2 SQIVND, per germline (reference sequence). The V end lost 6 bases, the J end lost 2 bases, and 11 bases lay between the germline ends. The CDR3 totals 14 residues. Here the CDR3 reads CASRSAGGNQPQHF. CDR3 nucleotides: TGTGCCAGTAGAAGCGCCGGGGGCAATCAGCCCCAGCATTTT.

V usage is TRBV2 and J usage is TRBJ2-5; 7 positions agree with TRBD1. The J segment lost 0 bases and the V segment lost 6 bases, leaving 4 bases of the junction unmatched. Per the germline V gene, CDR1 is SNHLY and CDR2 is FYNNEI. The length of the CDR3 is 14 residues. CDR3 nucleotide sequence: TGTGCCAGCAGAGGGGGACAGTACCAAGAGACCCAGTACTTC. Its translation is CASRGGQYQETQYF.

J is TRBJ2-1 and V is TRBV7-9, with a possible D match to TRBD2 (7 bases). Looked up from germline, CDR1 is SEHNR and CDR2 is FQNEAQ (reference sequence). V was pared by 1 base and J by 3 bases, with 13 bases between. The CDR3 contains 16 residues. Here the CDR3 reads CASSLDLGGLYNEQFF. In nucleotides, the CDR3 is TGTGCCAGCAGCTTAGACCTGGGGGGGCTCTACAATGAGCAGTTCTTC. Full variable domain (outside the CDR3, taken from reference TRBV7-9 and TRBJ2-1): DTGVSQNPRHKITKRGQNVTFRCDPISEHNRLYWYRQTLGQGPEFLTYFQNEAQLEKSRLLSDRFSAERPKGSFSTLEIQRTEQGDSAMYLCASSLDLGGLYNEQFFGPGTRLTVL.

The chain recombines TRBV7-2 with TRBJ1-1; perhaps TRBD1 as D (5 bases). Germline loops: CDR1 SGHTA, CDR2 FQGNSA. Trimming pared 1 base from V and 6 bases from J, leaving 12 bases between. The length of the CDR3 is 14 residues. The DNA of the CDR3 is TGTGCCAGCAGCTTAGTTAACCAGGGATCTGAAGCTTTCTTT. It is translated as CASSLVNQGSEAFF. Based on the CDR3 plus reference TRBV7-2 and TRBJ1-1, the full variable domain is GAGVSQSPSNKVTEKGKDVELRCDPISGHTALYWYRQSLGQGLEFLIYFQGNSAPDKSGLPSDRFSAERTGGSVSTLTIQRTQQEDSAVYLCASSLVNQGSEAFFGQGTRLTVV.

The chain carries TRBV5-4 and TRBJ2-5; 9 bases agree with TRBD2. With the DNA end fitting TRBJ2-7 better, the J assignment may be wrong. This CDR3 has 16 residues. Germline V gene lookup returns CDR1 SGHNT and CDR2 YYREEE (reference sequence). The CDR3 here is CASSLARPSGAHEQYF. The DNA of the CDR3 is TGTGCCAGCAGCTTGGCTCGTCCTAGCGGGGCCCACGAGCAGTACTTC.

The chain couples TRBV19 to TRBJ2-2; D might be TRBD2 (6 bases). Germline V gene lookup returns CDR1 LNHDA and CDR2 SQIVND (reference sequence). This CDR3 spans 16 amino acids. The V and J ends lost 1 base and 0 bases respectively, with 9 bases between them. The CDR3 DNA reads as TGTGCCAGTAGTATAGTTGGAGGGCCGAACACCGGGGAGCTGTTTTTT. Translating gives CASSIVGGPNTGELFF.

This clone has just one count. V and J are TRBV6-1 and TRBJ2-7; D gene uncertain. Germline CDR1 and CDR2: MNHNS and SASEGT. The CDR3 is made up of 15 amino acids. Trimming removed 1 base at V and 0 bases at J, with 10 bases between. CDR3 region: CASSEVFGSSYEQYF. CDR3 DNA: TGTGCCAGCAGTGAAGTATTTGGCTCCTCCTACGAGCAGTACTTC.

This rearrangement joins TRBV4-3 to TRBJ2-3; maybe TRBD2 (6 bases). CDR3 length: 19 residues. CDR1 and CDR2 from the germline V gene are LGHNA and YSLEER. The V gene lost 0 bases and the J gene lost 0 bases, with 19 bases spanning the gap. The chain's CDR3 is CASSQDILAPPSSTDTQYF. In DNA form, the CDR3 reads TGCGCCAGCAGCCAAGATATCCTAGCGCCCCCATCTAGCACAGATACGCAGTATTTT.

This chain joins TRBV19 and TRBJ1-6; TRBD1 matches 8 bases. V dropped 6 bases and J dropped 8; count of bases not matched to a gene: 9. This CDR3 is built from 15 residues. CDR1 LNHDA and CDR2 SQIVND come from the germline V gene (reference sequence). The CDR3 region is CASSRFQGADSPLHF. The DNA of the CDR3 is TGTGCCAGTAGCCGCTTCCAGGGGGCGGATTCACCCCTCCACTTT.

CDR3 bases: TGTGCCAGCAGCAAAGCACAGGTTCCCGATAATTCACCCCTCCACTTT. Amino acids: CASSKAQVPDNSPLHF. The gene calls are TRBV21-1 and TRBJ1-6; no check of the table's D call, TRBD1, against the DNA was made. TRBV21-1 is a pseudogene. The CDR3 sequence is 16 residues long.

As concerns this clone: Its ends do not fully match the called genes, so a read error is possible. This chain connects TRBV2 to TRBJ1-1, with 8 bases lining up with TRBD1. CDR3 length: 13 residues. Germline CDR1 is SNHLY and CDR2 is FYNNEI. This CDR3 is CASRGDRNTEDFF. CDR3 bases: TGTGCCAGCAGGGGGGACAGGAACACTGAAGATTTCTTT.

This chain's CDR3 is CASSNSGAHEQYF. The CDR3 region has the DNA TGTGCCAGCAGCAATAGCGGGGCCCACGAGCAGTACTTC. V usage is TRBV5-4 and J usage is TRBJ2-7; 8 nucleotides line up with TRBD2. Per the germline V gene, CDR1 is SGHNT and CDR2 is YYREEE (reference sequence). V trimming: 4 bases; J trimming: 5 bases; junction bases outside the gene matches: 5. This CDR3 is 13 amino acids long.

The chain couples TRBV10-2 to TRBJ2-3, with TRBD2 matching 7 bases. Germline-derived CDR1 and CDR2 are WSHSY and SAAADI. The trim removed 2 bases at V and 2 bases at J, leaving 4 bases unmatched. The CDR3 is made up of 15 amino acids. CDR3 region: CASSEGGLSTDTQYF. The CDR3 DNA sequence: TGCGCCAGCAGTGAGGGGGGACTATCCACAGATACGCAGTATTTT.